The 31 T cell receptor beta chains given below trace back to one sample, sequenced in a study of cytomegalovirus exposure and HLA in healthy donors. In the PCR, 60 Vbeta and 13 Jbeta primers were used. The assay was immunoSEQ multiplex PCR, and TCRdb's table has in-frame clones only and misses some. The table shows 100,000 to 150,000 clones, with 70% to 85% occurring only once. Sequencing was carried out using PBMCs. Source of these receptors: a male donor in good health and CMV-seropositive.

This clone was picked up a small number of times. V is TRBV5-6 and J is TRBJ2-7, with 12 bases matching TRBD1. Germline CDR1 is SGHDT and CDR2 is YYEEEE. V was clipped by 2 bases and J by 1 base; unmatched bases: 10. The CDR3 spans 18 residues. The CDR3 protein is CASSFRDRGQVGSYEQYF. The CDR3, as DNA: TGTGCCAGCAGCTTCCGGGACAGGGGGCAGGTGGGGTCCTACGAGCAGTACTTC.

The rearrangement uses TRBV27 and TRBJ1-3; weak D call: TRBD1 (5 bases). The CDR3 extends over 16 amino acids. Trimming cost V 0 bases and J 2 bases, with 11 bases left between them. The germline gives CDR1 MNHEY, CDR2 SMNVEV (reference sequence). CDR3 region: CASSLSAGLTGNTIYF. In nucleotides, the CDR3 is TGTGCCAGCAGTTTATCTGCGGGGCTCACTGGAAACACCATATATTTT.

There are a few counts of this clone. The gene calls are TRBV5-6 and TRBJ2-4; 7 nucleotides align to TRBD1. Germline values: CDR1 SGHDT, CDR2 YYEEEE. The CDR3 runs 14 residues. The V segment lost 3 bases and the J segment 4 bases; nucleotides outside the gene matches: 4. The CDR3, as DNA: TGTGCCAGCAGCTCTCAGGGGGTGAAAAACATTCAGTACTTC. Its translation is CASSSQGVKNIQYF. Based on the CDR3 plus reference TRBV5-6 and TRBJ2-4, the full variable domain is DAGVTQSPTHLIKTRGQQVTLRCSPKSGHDTVSWYQQALGQGPQFIFQYYEEEERQRGNFPDRFSGHQFPNYSSELNVNALLLGDSALYLCASSSQGVKNIQYFGAGTRLSVL.

This sequence joins TRBV13 and TRBJ1-2; D not certain. CDR1 is PRHDT, CDR2 FYEKMQ, per germline (reference sequence). The CDR3 covers 14 residues. V was shortened by 3 bases and J by 2 bases, with 10 bases between the two germline ends. The DNA for the CDR3 is TGTGCCAGCAGCTTGGGCCAGCTAAACTATGGCTACACCTTC. Protein: CASSLGQLNYGYTF.

The chain employs TRBV5-1 and TRBJ2-1; D unclear. CDR1 is SGHRS, CDR2 YFSETQ, per germline. The CDR3 is 15 amino acids. Trimming stripped 0 bases from V and 0 bases from J, with 7 bases between. Written as DNA, the CDR3 is TGCGCCAGCAGCTTGGGACTTGTCTCCTACAATGAGCAGTTCTTC. This translates into CASSLGLVSYNEQFF.

The V and J genes are TRBV19 and TRBJ1-2, with 9 nucleotides matching TRBD1. CDR3 length: 14 amino acids. Germline V lookup: CDR1 LNHDA, CDR2 SQIVND (reference sequence). After removal of 5 bases from V and 4 bases from J, the junction contained 5 bases not matched to a gene. CDR3 sequence reads: CASSLDRGSYGYTF. The CDR3 nucleotides read TGTGCCAGTAGTTTGGACAGGGGTAGCTATGGCTACACCTTC.

This chain uses TRBV19 with TRBJ1-6, with no clear D. This CDR3 comprises 16 residues. CDR1 and CDR2 (germline): LNHDA, SQIVND (reference sequence). V lost 3 bases and J 6 bases, leaving 15 bases between the germline ends. CDR3 in DNA: TGTGCCAGTAGTATTCTTCGGCAGGCGTTTAATTCACCCCTCCACTTT. Its protein is CASSILRQAFNSPLHF.

On this clone itself: At one end, the junction sequence differs from germline, possibly due to a read error. This chain links TRBV2 with TRBJ2-2; 7 positions agree with TRBD2. In germline, CDR1 is SNHLY, CDR2 FYNNEI. The CDR3 covers 13 residues. The CDR3 protein is CASTPGGSGGLFF. For the CDR3, the DNA is TGTGCCAGCACCCCCGGGGGGTCCGGGGGGCTGTTTTTT.

This clone was detected once. The rearrangement uses TRBV10-3 and TRBJ1-2; D is perhaps TRBD1 (5 bases). Germline lookup yields CDR1 ENHRY and CDR2 SYGVKD. V dropped 4 bases and J dropped 9 bases, with 21 bases sitting between them. The CDR3 is 15 residues long. The CDR3 here is CAISANARVEQSYTF. The CDR3 bases are TGTGCCATCAGTGCTAACGCCAGGGTAGAACAAAGCTACACCTTC.

The chain employs TRBV10-3 and TRBJ1-1; the D gene is possibly TRBD1 (5 bases). The CDR3 is made up of 13 amino acids. The V gene lost 6 bases and the J gene lost 0 bases, with 8 bases spanning the gap. Looked up from germline, CDR1 is ENHRY and CDR2 is SYGVKD. The CDR3 coding sequence is TGTGCCATCAGGAGACAGCTGAACACTGAAGCTTTCTTT. Translating it yields CAIRRQLNTEAFF.

The V call is TRBV6-1, the J call TRBJ2-1, with D maybe TRBD1 (6 bases). Germline V lookup: CDR1 MNHNS, CDR2 SASEGT. There are 13 residues in the CDR3. The germline V and J ends were trimmed by 1 base and 6 bases, with 7 bases remaining between them. The CDR3 loop is CASSEVRGNEQFF. CDR3 nucleotide sequence: TGTGCCAGCAGTGAAGTCAGGGGCAATGAGCAGTTCTTC.

The gene calls are TRBV28 and TRBJ1-6; 10 positions match TRBD1. V gave up 3 bases and J gave up 8 bases; unmatched junction bases: 13. The CDR3 is 18 residues long. In germline, CDR1 is MDHEN, CDR2 SYDVKM. For the CDR3, the DNA is TGTGCCAGCAGTTTGCGAAGATTGACAGGGGGCGATGATTCACCCCTCCACTTT. Protein product: CASSLRRLTGGDDSPLHF.

The chain is built from TRBV2 and TRBJ2-1, with 7 bases identical to TRBD1. From germline, CDR1 is SNHLY and CDR2 FYNNEI. CDR3 length equals 15 residues. Trimming removed 8 bases from V and 2 bases from J; junction bases left unmatched: 9. CDR3 residues: CASLKQGGPYNEQFF. The CDR3 nucleotides are TGTGCCAGCTTAAAACAAGGGGGCCCCTACAATGAGCAGTTCTTC.

The rearrangement joins TRBV28 to TRBJ1-2; D is uncertain. This CDR3 is built from 11 residues. Germline-derived CDR1 and CDR2 are MDHEN and SYDVKM. V was trimmed by 10 bases and J by 6 bases, leaving 12 bases between them. CDR3 residues: CAILEWDGYTF. The CDR3 bases are TGTGCCATCCTAGAGTGGGATGGCTACACCTTC.

In the case of this clone: One end of the junction fails to match germline, which may point to a read error. J is TRBJ1-4 and V is TRBV7-9; 8 nucleotides line up with TRBD1. This CDR3 is built from 17 residues. The V gene's germline CDR1 is SEHNR and CDR2 FQNEAQ (reference sequence). The CDR3 spells CSSSHDRGSATNEKLFF. For the CDR3, the DNA is TGTTCCAGCAGCCATGACAGGGGTTCGGCAACTAATGAAAAACTGTTTTTT.

V usage is TRBV5-1 and J usage is TRBJ2-7; TRBD1 matches at 8 bases. The CDR3 runs 16 residues. V dropped 0 bases and J dropped 2; count of bases not matched to a gene: 7. CDR1 and CDR2 from the germline V gene are SGHRS and YFSETQ. The CDR3 coding sequence is TGCGCCAGCAGCTTGGCGGGACGGACAGGGCCCTACGAGCAGTACTTC. Amino acid sequence: CASSLAGRTGPYEQYF.

This clone turned up a few times. In DNA form, the CDR3 reads TGTGCCAGCTCAGCTCTGGCCAGAAGCAATCAGCCCCAGCATTTT. Translating it yields CASSALARSNQPQHF. The chain joins TRBV18 to TRBJ1-5; D is unclear. This CDR3 has 15 amino acids. Germline V lookup: CDR1 KGHSH, CDR2 LQKENI. Between the trimmed V and J ends, which lost 5 bases and 1 base, there was a span of 12 bases. The variable domain in full, completed from reference TRBV18 and TRBJ1-5, reads NAGVMQNPRHLVRRRGQEARLRCSPMKGHSHVYWYRQLPEEGLKFMVYLQKENIIDESGMPKERFSAEFPKEGPSILRIQQVVRGDSAAYFCASSALARSNQPQHFGDGTRLSIL.

This clone was picked up a small number of times. The chain joins TRBV6-1 to TRBJ1-5; the D gene is possibly TRBD1 (5 bases). The germline V gene has CDR1 MNHNS and CDR2 SASEGT. This CDR3 is built from 15 residues. V lost 5 bases to trimming and J lost 0 bases, with 11 bases between them. Here the CDR3 DNA reads TGTGCCAGCAGTCAAGACAGTTATAGCAATCAGCCCCAGCATTTT. It encodes CASSQDSYSNQPQHF.

Regarding this clone: Different DNA sequences within this sample yield the same CDR3. This chain connects TRBV27 to TRBJ2-1, with 8 bases fitting TRBD2. The ends lost 4 bases at V and 1 base at J; junction bases unmatched: 15. The CDR3 is 19 residues long. Germline CDR1 is MNHEY and CDR2 is SMNVEV (reference sequence). The CDR3 protein is CASSSPGTSGTLSYNEQFF. The CDR3 nucleotides read TGTGCCAGCAGTTCCCCCGGGACTAGTGGGACCCTATCCTACAATGAGCAGTTCTTC.

This clone was found a few times. Germline and junction disagree at one end, which may indicate a read error. V and J are TRBV15 and TRBJ2-6; tentative D call: TRBD2 (6 bases). The CDR3 is 17 residues long. The germline CDR1 and CDR2 sequences are LNHNV and YYDKDF (reference sequence). The CDR3 protein is CATSKVEGTTGANGLTF. The CDR3 coding sequence is TGTGCCACCAGCAAGGTGGAGGGGACGACTGGGGCCAACGGCCTGACTTTC.

CDR3 amino acids: CASSFGGETQYF. DNA of the CDR3: TGTGCCAGCAGCTTTGGGGGGGAGACCCAGTACTTC. J is TRBJ2-5 and V is TRBV7-9; D possibly corresponds to TRBD2 (6 bases). The CDR3 totals 12 residues. Germline CDR1 reads SEHNR; CDR2 reads FQNEAQ (reference sequence). Trimming shortened V by 3 bases and J by 5 bases, and 7 bases separated the two germline ends.

The V and J genes are TRBV11-2 and TRBJ2-6; D not certain. The CDR3 covers 15 residues. Trimming stripped 5 bases from V and 1 base from J, with 9 bases between. Germline V gene sequence: CDR1 SGHAT, CDR2 FQNNGV. Written as DNA, the CDR3 is TGTGCCAGCAGCACGGGTGTTTCTGGGGCCAACGTCCTGACTTTC. Amino acids: CASSTGVSGANVLTF. The full variable domain, in which reference TRBV11-2 and TRBJ2-6 provide the parts outside the CDR3, is EAGVAQSPRYKIIEKRQSVAFWCNPISGHATLYWYQQILGQGPKLLIQFQNNGVVDDSQLPKDRFSAERLKGVDSTLKIQPAKLEDSAVYLCASSTGVSGANVLTFGAGSRLTVL.

The CDR3 loop is CASSFSSPTDTQYF. The DNA of the CDR3 is TGTGCCAGCAGCTTTTCGTCTCCCACAGATACGCAGTATTTT. This chain connects TRBV11-2 to TRBJ2-3; no definite D call. CDR1 is SGHAT, CDR2 FQNNGV, per germline. The ends were cut back, 3 bases at V and 2 bases at J, with 9 bases in the middle. The CDR3 length is 14 residues.

The chain recombines TRBV10-2 with TRBJ2-5; TRBD2 matches at 7 bases. Losses at the gene ends were 7 bases for V and 5 bases for J; bases not matched to a gene: 10. The CDR3 is 14 amino acids. Looked up from germline, CDR1 is WSHSY and CDR2 is SAAADI. CDR3 sequence (DNA): TGCGCCAGCACCCCCGGACGGGGGGAGGAGACCCAGTACTTC. It translates to CASTPGRGEETQYF.

The rearrangement joins TRBV18 to TRBJ1-3; D call uncertain. The CDR3 runs 15 residues. Trimming shortened V by 3 bases and J by 0 bases, and 9 bases separated the two germline ends. CDR1 is KGHSH, CDR2 LQKENI, per germline. CDR3 sequence: CASSPGESSGNTIYF. CDR3 nucleotides: TGTGCCAGCTCACCTGGGGAGAGCTCTGGAAACACCATATATTTT. Full variable domain (outside the CDR3, taken from reference TRBV18 and TRBJ1-3): NAGVMQNPRHLVRRRGQEARLRCSPMKGHSHVYWYRQLPEEGLKFMVYLQKENIIDESGMPKERFSAEFPKEGPSILRIQQVVRGDSAAYFCASSPGESSGNTIYFGEGSWLTVV.

This rearrangement joins TRBV4-1 to TRBJ2-7; tentative D call: TRBD2 (6 bases). This CDR3 spans 16 amino acids. Germline lookup yields CDR1 MGHRA and CDR2 YSYEKL. The V end lost 0 bases, the J end lost 2 bases, and 14 bases lay between the germline ends. The CDR3 region is CASSQEESSVTYEQYF. CDR3 nucleotide sequence: TGCGCCAGCAGCCAAGAGGAATCTAGCGTGACCTACGAGCAGTACTTC.

The chain uses TRBV7-2 and TRBJ1-3; unclear D gene. Looked up from germline, CDR1 is SGHTA and CDR2 is FQGNSA. The V end lost 2 bases, the J end lost 0 bases, and 8 bases lay between the germline ends. The CDR3 sequence is 15 residues long. The CDR3 region has the DNA TGTGCCAGCAGCTTAAGTGGCGGCTCTGGAAACACCATATATTTT. It translates to CASSLSGGSGNTIYF. Full variable domain (missing parts from reference TRBV7-2 and TRBJ1-3): GAGVSQSPSNKVTEKGKDVELRCDPISGHTALYWYRQSLGQGLEFLIYFQGNSAPDKSGLPSDRFSAERTGGSVSTLTIQRTQQEDSAVYLCASSLSGGSGNTIYFGEGSWLTVV.

The J gene is TRBJ2-3, the V gene TRBV10-3; TRBD2 aligns across 10 bases. There are 15 residues in the CDR3. V was clipped by 2 bases and J by 6 bases; unmatched bases: 5. Germline V gene lookup returns CDR1 ENHRY and CDR2 SYGVKD. CDR3 bases: TGTGCCATCAGTGAGGGGGCTAGCGGGGGTGATACGCAGTATTTT. Translation gives CAISEGASGGDTQYF.

The chain is built from TRBV29-1 and TRBJ1-1; possible D gene TRBD1, 6 bases. The CDR3 is 13 residues long. V gave up 3 bases and J gave up 0 bases, with 8 bases separating them. CDR1 is SQVTM, CDR2 ANQGSEA, per germline. The CDR3 region is CSVEGQLNTEAFF. The CDR3 DNA follows: TGCAGCGTTGAGGGACAACTGAACACTGAAGCTTTCTTT.

The chain is built from TRBV30 and TRBJ2-5; D is possibly TRBD2 (6 bases). The CDR3 length is 14 residues. The V end lost 0 bases, the J end lost 3 bases, and 11 bases lay between the germline ends. From germline, CDR1 is GTSNPN and CDR2 SVGIG (reference sequence). The chain's CDR3 is CAWSVGGLKETQYF. CDR3 nucleotide sequence: TGTGCCTGGAGTGTAGGAGGACTAAAAGAGACCCAGTACTTC.

The CDR3 region has the DNA TGTGCCAGCAGCTTAGAGGGACTAGCGGATACGCAGTATTTT. Translation gives CASSLEGLADTQYF. The chain has TRBV7-9 and TRBJ2-3; 10 bases match TRBD2. The CDR3 loop spans 14 amino acids. Looked up from germline, CDR1 is SEHNR and CDR2 is FQNEAQ (reference sequence). V shed 1 base, J shed 6 bases, and the junction held 1 base outside the gene matches.